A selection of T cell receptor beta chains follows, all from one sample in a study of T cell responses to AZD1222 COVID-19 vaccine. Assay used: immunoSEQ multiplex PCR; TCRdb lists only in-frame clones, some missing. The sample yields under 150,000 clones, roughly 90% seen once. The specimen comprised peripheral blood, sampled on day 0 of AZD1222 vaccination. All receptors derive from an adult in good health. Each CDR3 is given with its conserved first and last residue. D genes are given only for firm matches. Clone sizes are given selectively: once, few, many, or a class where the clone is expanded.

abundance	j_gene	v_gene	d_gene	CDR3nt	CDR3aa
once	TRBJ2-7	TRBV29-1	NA	TGCAGCGTTGAGGGCGAGGCCTACGAGCAGTACTTC	CSVEGEAYEQYF
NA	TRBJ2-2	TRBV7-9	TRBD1	TGTGCCAGCCATTCGGGACAGAGAGTCACCGGGGAGCTGTTTTTT	CASHSGQRVTGELFF
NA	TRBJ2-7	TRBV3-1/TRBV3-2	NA	TGTGCCAGCAGCGCACAGGGTTTAGGAGCCGCTTCCTACGAGCAGTACTTC	CASSAQGLGAASYEQYF
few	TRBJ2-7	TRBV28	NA	TGTGCCAGCAGCACCACCGGGACGCCGGACGAGCAGTACTTC	CASSTTGTPDEQYF
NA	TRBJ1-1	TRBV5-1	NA	TGCGCCAGCAGCTTATCAGGGGCGAACACTGAAGCTTTCTTT	CASSLSGANTEAFF
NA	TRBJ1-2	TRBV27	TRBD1	TGTGCCAGCAGTTTATCCTCCGTCGGAGGGGGCTTCCCCTATGGCTACACCTTC	CASSLSSVGGGFPYGYTF
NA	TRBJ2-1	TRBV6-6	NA	TGTGCCAGCAGTTACTCCCGTCCTGAGCAGTTCTTC	CASSYSRPEQFF
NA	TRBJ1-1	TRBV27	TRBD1	TGTGCCAGCAGCCACAGGGGAGGTGAAGCTTTCTTT	CASSHRGGEAFF
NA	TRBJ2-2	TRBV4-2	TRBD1	TGTGCCAGCAGCCAAGGTACAGGGGCCGCGAACACCGGGGAGCTGTTTTTT	CASSQGTGAANTGELFF
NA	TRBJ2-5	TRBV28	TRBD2	TGTGCCAGCAGTGTTAGCGGGGCCTTGGGAAAGACCCAGTACTTC	CASSVSGALGKTQYF
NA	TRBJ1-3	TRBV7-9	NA	TGTGCCAGCAGCTTATCTATGCCCTCTGGAAACACCATATATTTT	CASSLSMPSGNTIYF
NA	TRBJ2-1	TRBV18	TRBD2	TGTGCCAGCTCACTCTTTGAGCGGGGGGACCACAATGAGCAGTTCTTC	CASSLFERGDHNEQFF
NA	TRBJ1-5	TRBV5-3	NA	TGTGCCAGAAGACGAGGTTGCAATCAGCCCCAGCATTTT	CARRRGCNQPQHF
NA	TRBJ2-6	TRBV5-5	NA	TGTGCCAGCAGCTTGTGGTCCGGCCAAACCTCTGGGGCCAACGTCCTGACTTTC	CASSLWSGQTSGANVLTF
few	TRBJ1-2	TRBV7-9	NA	TGTGCCAGCAGCTTAGCGCTTGCGGGGGAGAATGATGGCTACACCTTC	CASSLALAGENDGYTF
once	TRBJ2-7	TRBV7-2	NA	TGTGCCAGCAGCGCGAAAACGACAGGTACGAAGCAGTACTTC	CASSAKTTGTKQYF
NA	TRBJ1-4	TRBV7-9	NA	TGTGCCAGCAGCTTAGAGACAGGCCTGGGGACAGAAAAACTGTTTTTT	CASSLETGLGTEKLFF
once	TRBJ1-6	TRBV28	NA	TGTGCCAGCAGTAGCAATAATTCACCCCTCCACTTT	CASSSNNSPLHF